Listed here is a single TCR beta chain. Its antigen is not identified. At deep level, the assay was performed. In the source study's methods: There were no quality scores in the junction-only immunoSEQ sequences, so filtering differed. TCRdb keeps only in-frame clones here, not all; method: immunoSEQ multiplex PCR. From that table come the V and J calls and clone size; the DNA was used to work out D and trimming. The sample holds roughly 1,500,000 clones; 98% are singletons and the top ten take 0.45%. The authors divided CD4+ cells into CD45RA+ naive and CD45RA-negative memory subsets. The source of the sample is a study of shared clonotypes between healthy human individuals. Findings and limits, study-wide: Clonotype sharing among donors, it was expected, would be affected by sequencing depth.

The V gene end was trimmed by 6 bases and the J gene end by 10 bases; junction bases not matched to a gene: 11. The germline gives CDR1 ENHRY, CDR2 SYGVKD. The CDR3 totals 14 residues. The V call is TRBV10-3, the J call TRBJ2-1; 8 bases match TRBD2. The sample consisted of naive CD4+ T cells sorted from blood. The subset here: CD45RA+ positively selected. This receptor was taken from a young man in good health. The CDR3: CAIRRSGSEEEQFF. The CDR3 coding sequence is TGTGCCATCAGACGGAGCGGGAGTGAAGAGGAGCAGTTCTTC.